This TCR beta chain was identified in a study of blood T cell repertoires in COVID-19. Some clones are missing from TCRdb's copy, which holds only in-frame ones; the method was immunoSEQ multiplex PCR. The table has some 45,000 clones, almost 85% seen once. This clone was seen a single time. V lost 7 bases to trimming and J lost 4 bases, with 12 bases between them. The length of the CDR3 is 13 residues. Sequencing was carried out using peripheral blood. The clonotype was recovered from a woman aged 60 to 75 with acute or convalescent COVID-19. This chain uses TRBV12-3 or TRBV12-4 with TRBJ2-3, with D possibly being TRBD2 (6 bases). CDR3: CASKEGLADTQYF. CDR3 DNA: TGTGCCAGCAAGGAGGGGCTTGCAGATACGCAGTATTTT.